The 3 T cell receptor beta chains below all came from one sample that was sequenced in a study of memory CD4+ T cells and cytomegalovirus serostatus. Single viable CD3+CD4+CD8-CD45RO+ cells were sorted as the memory CD4+ T cells. Assay: immunoSEQ multiplex PCR; the TCRdb copy retains only in-frame clones and omits some. The sample lists some 40,000 clones; around 79% were seen once. Sequencing was performed on memory CD4+ T cells from blood. The receptors were sampled from an adult in good health and CMV-seropositive.

The gene calls are TRBV18 and TRBJ2-7; TRBD1 matches 10 bases. Germline values: CDR1 KGHSH, CDR2 LQKENI. The CDR3 covers 15 residues. The V and J ends lost 3 bases and 4 bases, in that order; junction bases with no gene match: 6. CDR3 bases: TGTGCCAGCTCACCGGGACAGGGGACCTTATACGAGCAGTACTTC. It specifies CASSPGQGTLYEQYF.

Concerning this clone: The sample has other DNA sequences that encode this CDR3 too. The chain is built from TRBV6-1 and TRBJ1-2, with D possibly TRBD1 on 6 matching bases. Germline V gene data show CDR1 as MNHNS and CDR2 as SASEGT. The V end was cut by 4 bases, the J end by 8 bases, with 11 bases between. This CDR3 is 12 amino acids long. In nucleotides, the CDR3 is TGTGCCAGCAGTGGGGGGGCTCGGGGCTACACCTTC. It codes for CASSGGARGYTF.

This clone has just a few counts. The chain combines TRBV4-2 with TRBJ2-5; TRBD2 agrees at 9 bases. This CDR3 has 17 amino acids. V shed 0 bases, J shed 5 bases, and the junction held 10 bases outside the gene matches. Germline values: CDR1 LGHNA, CDR2 YNFKEQ. CDR3 sequence (DNA): TGTGCCAGCAGCCAAGAATTAGCGGGAGCCCAGGGTGAGACCCAGTACTTC. Its protein product is CASSQELAGAQGETQYF.